This T cell receptor beta chain was found in a study of blood T cell repertoires in COVID-19. Looking at the study overall: Samples came from the United States, Italy and Spain, spanning acute and convalescent COVID-19. Sources were T cells, B-cell-depleted T cells, or PBMCs; the material itself was cDNA or gDNA.

From germline, CDR1 is LNHDA and CDR2 SQIVND (reference sequence). V dropped 5 bases and J dropped 1; count of bases not matched to a gene: 4. CDR3 length: 14 residues. Original processing notes: Estimation of nucleated cell counts relied on the amplification of reference gene primers. TCRdb's table, derived via immunoSEQ multiplex PCR, lists solely in-frame clones and lacks some. D and trimming come from the DNA, and the V and J calls and clone size come from that table. This sample has tens of thousands of clones, with 85% found just once. V is TRBV19 and J is TRBJ1-1, with TRBD1 identical over 7 bases. This TCR came from an older man with acute or convalescent COVID-19. Sequenced material: peripheral blood. CDR3 protein: CASSYRGSNTEAFF. The DNA for the CDR3 is TGTGCCAGTAGTTACAGGGGATCGAACACTGAAGCTTTCTTT.